The T cell receptor (beta chain) described here comes from a study of early T cells in non-severe SARS-CoV-2 infection. Study background: Unsorted whole blood bulk RNA was sequenced, with unpaired chains.

Between the trimmed V and J ends, which lost 3 bases and 10 bases, there was a span of 19 bases. The CDR3 covers 14 residues. Germline CDR1 DFQATT, CDR2 SNEGSKA (reference sequence). Unique molecular identifiers were attached to individual cDNA molecules. TCRdb re-derived calls from the 5' RACE reads in MiXCR, one entry per CDR3 protein. This table has 81,000 or so distinct CDR3 sequences, 10% to 15% appearing once. Broader study findings: Matches to VDJdb favored anti-spike CD8 responses and missed private and CD4 specificities.

This clonotype appeared a few times. Antigen unknown. The TCR sequence derives from an adult who was a healthcare worker with PCR-confirmed SARS-CoV-2 infection or an uninfected control (not recorded which). The specimen sequenced was whole blood. V usage is TRBV20-1 and J usage is TRBJ2-1; D assignment may be TRBD1 or TRBD2 (5 bases each). Here the CDR3 reads CSARRGGPGTEQFF. CDR3 DNA sequence: TGCAGTGCTAGGAGAGGTGGTCCGGGGACGGAGCAGTTCTTC.